The 18 T cell receptor beta chains below all came from one sample that was sequenced in a study of T-cell memory formation after mild COVID-19 (dated by TCRdb to about 2021). Preparation of the library involved 5' RACE. The reads were generated on an Illumina NovaSeq 6000. TCRdb reanalyzed the raw reads on its own, using fastp at Q25 for trimming and MiXCR for clone calling, and kept in-frame beta chains. Each entry is one CDR3 protein sequence, shown with its most common DNA and genes. The sample includes 450,000 to 650,000 distinct CDR3 sequences, with roughly 22% observed a single time. The ten largest clones take up around 12% of the sample. The specimen sequenced was PBMCs or a T cell subset sorted from them (not recorded which). The receptor set was obtained from an adult woman who had mild COVID-19 (a few samples of this study predate the infection). The sample titles of this study are shuffled in the database, so cell type and time point are left out; the donor was told from shared clones.

The chain links TRBV6-1 to TRBJ2-7; D perhaps matches TRBD2 (5 bases). V was shortened by 7 bases and J by 3 bases, with 13 bases between the two germline ends. This CDR3 region has 13 residues. Per the germline V gene, CDR1 is MNHNS and CDR2 is SASEGT. CDR3 sequence (DNA): TGTGCCAGCACCCCCGACGGGATCTACGAGCAGTACTTC. It specifies CASTPDGIYEQYF.

This clonotype has just a few counts. The V call is TRBV7-2, the J call TRBJ2-1; 8 bases fit TRBD2. Looked up from germline, CDR1 is SGHTA and CDR2 is FQGNSA. J gave up 2 bases and V 3 bases, and 3 bases lay outside the gene matches. There are 15 residues in the CDR3. The CDR3 here is CASSFSGITYNEQFF. CDR3 bases: TGTGCCAGCAGCTTTAGCGGGATTACCTACAATGAGCAGTTCTTC.

This clonotype was observed a handful of times. The J gene is TRBJ1-1, the V gene TRBV5-1; weak D call: TRBD1 (5 bases). Germline V lookup: CDR1 SGHRS, CDR2 YFSETQ. The germline V and J ends were trimmed by 0 bases and 1 base, with 13 bases remaining between them. The CDR3 has 16 amino acids. The DNA of the CDR3 is TGCGCCAGCAGCTTGGCTGGTGGGACGAGGAACACTGAAGCTTTCTTT. This gives the protein CASSLAGGTRNTEAFF.

V and J are TRBV19 and TRBJ2-7; perhaps TRBD1 as D (6 bases). The CDR3 consists of 14 residues. Per the germline V gene, CDR1 is LNHDA and CDR2 is SQIVND (reference sequence). V was clipped by 5 bases and J by 4 bases, with 15 bases between them. The DNA of the CDR3 is TGTGCCAGTAGTGCACCGGGACATTCTTACGAGCAGTACTTC. Translation: CASSAPGHSYEQYF.

This rearrangement joins TRBV24-1 to TRBJ2-7; 7 nucleotides line up with TRBD1. CDR3 length: 15 residues. Trimming cost V 4 bases and J 0 bases; bases outside gene matches: 5. Germline loops: CDR1 KGHDR, CDR2 SFDVKD. DNA for the CDR3: TGTGCCACCAGTGACCCCGGGACAGACTCCTACGAGCAGTACTTC. The encoded protein is CATSDPGTDSYEQYF.

The rearrangement uses TRBV10-3 and TRBJ2-5, with 7 bases lining up with TRBD2. This CDR3 spans 13 amino acids. V shed 9 bases, J shed 4 bases, and the junction held 8 bases outside the gene matches. The germline V gene encodes CDR1 ENHRY and CDR2 SYGVKD. CDR3 sequence reads: CAIRTPGGETQYF. The DNA of the CDR3 is TGTGCCATTAGAACCCCGGGGGGAGAGACCCAGTACTTC.

This clonotype was detected a few times. This rearrangement joins TRBV12-3 or TRBV12-4 to TRBJ2-5; D is possibly TRBD1 (6 bases). Trimming removed 6 bases from V and 12 bases from J, with 17 bases in between. The CDR3 contains 12 residues. The CDR3 DNA reads as TGTGCCAGCAGCCCCACAGGGCGTCTTAAGTACTTC. Translating it yields CASSPTGRLKYF.

The chain employs TRBV5-1 and TRBJ2-1, with 8 bases fitting TRBD2. Losses at the gene ends were 7 bases for V and 3 bases for J; bases not matched to a gene: 12. The CDR3 has 16 residues. Germline V gives CDR1 SGHRS, CDR2 YFSETQ. The CDR3 region is CASRTPAGALYNEQFF. For the CDR3, the DNA is TGCGCCAGCCGCACCCCAGCGGGGGCCCTCTACAATGAGCAGTTCTTC. Full variable domain (outside the CDR3, taken from reference TRBV5-1 and TRBJ2-1): KAGVTQTPRYLIKTRGQQVTLSCSPISGHRSVSWYQQTPGQGLQFLFEYFSETQRNKGNFPGRFSGRQFSNSRSEMNVSTLELGDSALYLCASRTPAGALYNEQFFGPGTRLTVL.

The chain couples TRBV20-1 to TRBJ1-6, with 7 positions matching TRBD1. Germline lookup yields CDR1 DFQATT and CDR2 SNEGSKA (reference sequence). The CDR3 totals 14 residues. V lost 3 bases and J lost 3; bases outside the gene matches: 2. The CDR3 bases are TGCAGTGCTAGGGGACAGCGCTATAATTCACCCCTCCACTTT. Encoded protein: CSARGQRYNSPLHF.

This clonotype was observed a handful of times. This rearrangement joins TRBV7-9 to TRBJ2-7, with TRBD2 as a possible D gene (5 bases). There are 14 residues in the CDR3. Trimming took off 4 bases at V and 0 bases at J, with 10 bases between the two ends. Germline loops: CDR1 SEHNR, CDR2 FQNEAQ (reference sequence). The CDR3: CASSSSSSSYEQYF. CDR3 DNA sequence: TGTGCCAGCAGCTCTAGCAGTAGCTCCTACGAGCAGTACTTC.

The chain couples TRBV4-1 to TRBJ2-5; 8 positions agree with TRBD2. J was trimmed by 2 bases and V by 0 bases; bases with no gene match: 11. Germline lookup yields CDR1 MGHRA and CDR2 YSYEKL. The CDR3 length is 18 residues. CDR3 residues: CASSQDRGGPGLQETQYF. Written as DNA, the CDR3 is TGCGCCAGCAGCCAAGATCGGGGGGGGCCAGGACTGCAAGAGACCCAGTACTTC.

This clonotype was recorded a few times. Written as DNA, the CDR3 is TGCAGTGCTAGGCGACTAGCGGAGGGTTACGAGCAGTACTTC. Amino acid sequence: CSARRLAEGYEQYF. The rearrangement joins TRBV20-1 to TRBJ2-7, with 9 bases identical to TRBD2. V gave up 3 bases and J gave up 4 bases; unmatched junction bases: 7. The germline gives CDR1 DFQATT, CDR2 SNEGSKA (reference sequence). CDR3 size: 14 residues.

Only a few counts were recorded for this clonotype. This rearrangement joins TRBV5-8 to TRBJ2-2; D not resolved. This CDR3 has 12 amino acids. Trimming removed 2 bases from V and 9 bases from J, with 8 bases in between. Germline loops: CDR1 SGHTS, CDR2 YDEGEE. CDR3 loop: CASSFETRELFF. Here the CDR3 DNA reads TGTGCCAGCAGCTTTGAAACCCGGGAGCTGTTTTTT.

The chain links TRBV5-4 to TRBJ2-2; either TRBD1 or TRBD2 may supply D (5 bases each). The CDR3 has 15 amino acids. CDR1 SGHNT and CDR2 YYREEE come from the germline V gene (reference sequence). V was trimmed by 2 bases and J by 1 base, leaving 9 bases between them. The DNA of the CDR3 is TGTGCCAGCAGCTTTTCGGGGCGGAACACCGGGGAGCTGTTTTTT. This encodes CASSFSGRNTGELFF.

The sample holds a few counts of this clonotype. This chain connects TRBV2 to TRBJ2-4, with 8 bases fitting TRBD2. There are 15 residues in the CDR3. After removal of 6 bases from V and 3 bases from J, the junction contained 7 bases not matched to a gene. Germline CDR1 is SNHLY and CDR2 is FYNNEI. The CDR3 spells CASSVELAVKNIQYF. DNA of the CDR3: TGTGCCAGCAGCGTGGAACTAGCGGTCAAAAACATTCAGTACTTC.

This clonotype was counted ten times or more. V usage is TRBV5-1 and J usage is TRBJ2-5; TRBD1 might be the D (5 bases). V lost 2 bases and J lost 3, with 29 bases in between. This CDR3 is 20 amino acids long. Germline CDR1 is SGHRS and CDR2 is YFSETQ. This chain's CDR3 is CASSFLKFDRKLHREETQYF. The CDR3 DNA is TGCGCCAGCAGCTTCCTCAAATTTGACAGAAAACTCCATCGAGAAGAGACCCAGTACTTC.

V usage is TRBV11-2 and J usage is TRBJ2-1, with 13 bases that match TRBD2. Germline CDR1 is SGHAT and CDR2 is FQNNGV. The V and J ends lost 5 bases and 8 bases, in that order; junction bases with no gene match: 9. CDR3 length: 16 residues. The CDR3 DNA reads TGTGCCAGCAGCCCAAGGACTAGCGGGAGTATCTATGAGCAGTTCTTC. It encodes CASSPRTSGSIYEQFF.

CDR3 in DNA: TGTGCCAGCTCACCACAATCCCTCGAGCAGTACTTC. Its translation: CASSPQSLEQYF. The rearrangement joins TRBV18 to TRBJ2-7; D gene unclear. Germline V lookup: CDR1 KGHSH, CDR2 LQKENI. The CDR3 covers 12 residues. The ends were cut back, 1 base at V and 6 bases at J, with 7 bases in the middle. Complete variable domain (other parts from reference TRBV18 and TRBJ2-7): NAGVMQNPRHLVRRRGQEARLRCSPMKGHSHVYWYRQLPEEGLKFMVYLQKENIIDESGMPKERFSAEFPKEGPSILRIQQVVRGDSAAYFCASSPQSLEQYFGPGTRLTVT.